This TCR beta chain was retrieved from a study of shared clonotypes between healthy human individuals. Study in general: Each donor had three CD4 naive, three CD4 memory, two CD8 naive and one CD8 memory plate.

It was at deep level that the assay was run. Methods used by the authors: Because ImmunoSEQ provided only junction sequences with no quality scores, the filtering differed. Clones were read by immunoSEQ multiplex PCR, and TCRdb kept only the in-frame ones, dropping some. Clonal size and the V and J genes are those of that table, whereas D and trimming came from the DNA. The data show roughly 2.4 million clones, with under 97% seen just once and roughly 0.13% held by the top ten. The study's findings and limits: Clonotypes shared by all four donors outscored non-shared clonotypes in generation probability.

The CDR3 has 15 amino acids. The V and J ends lost 0 bases and 3 bases, in that order; junction bases with no gene match: 2. CDR1 is SGHRS, CDR2 YFSETQ, per germline. This clone was counted once. What it binds is not known. V gene TRBV5-1 combines with J gene TRBJ1-3; TRBD1 matches 8 bases. The TCR sequence derives from a man in his late teens or twenties in good health. Material for sequencing was naive CD4+ T cells sorted from blood. Subset of the sample: CD45RA+ positively selected. In DNA, the CDR3 is TGCGCCAGCAGCTTGGGGACAGGGTTTGGAAACACCATATATTTT. Translating it yields CASSLGTGFGNTIYF.